This paragraph reports one TCR beta chain. Its antigen is unknown. One end of the junction is discordant with germline, which a read error may explain. The CDR3 contains 14 residues, cysteine and phenylalanine counted. This entry keeps only the CDR3 DNA: 42 bases, framed from base 1. The germline V gene sets CDR1 to MGHRA and CDR2 to YSYEKL. Instrument on record: Illumina NovaSeq 6000. cDNA libraries for TCRalpha and TCRbeta were prepared by 5'RACE using constant-segment primers, with sample barcodes and unique molecular identifiers added. Trizol reagent was used to extract RNA from every sample. Library amplification was performed in two PCR steps, and a second sample barcode and Illumina TruSeq adapters were introduced in the second step. Sequencing of libraries was performed on an Illumina NovaSeq with 2 x 150 bp paired-end reads. On the authors' methods: Demultiplexing of reads and collapsing into UMI-guided consensus sequences were performed with migec v1.2.7. Using mixcr v2.1.11, UMI consensuses were aligned to TRA and TRB V and J templates and then assembled into clonotypes. Clonotypes were classified as expanded or contracted when called significant by both edgeR and NoisET, with noise models trained on biological replicates. For edgeR calls, the thresholds were a false discovery rate-adjusted p below 0.01 and a log2 fold-change of 1. As an exploratory analysis of dynamics, PCA with hierarchical clustering was applied to max-normalized trajectories of the 1000 most abundant clonotypes. Each responding clone was given a CD4 or CD8 phenotype based on the CD4+ and CD8+ repertoires, which had been sequenced separately. The public reads were quality trimmed at Q25 with fastp and then assembled into clones with MiXCR by TCRdb, keeping productive beta chains. Identical CDR3 protein sequences are pooled into one entry, listed with their most common genes and DNA. TCRdb, rather than the study authors, made the V and J calls. Within this sample are 300,000 to 350,000 distinct CDR3 sequences, with roughly an eighth of them counted one time only. Of the sample, under 25% falls within the top ten clones.

PBMCs were isolated by Ficoll-Paque density gradient centrifugation. The data stem from a study of T-cell memory formation after mild COVID-19 (dated by TCRdb to about 2021). In terms of the full investigation: TCR sequence clusters from the two donors were found to be largely donor specific. Two young, previously healthy adult volunteers made up the cohort, one male and one female. In two donors, T-cell clones that expanded and contracted after mild COVID-19 were followed by sequencing TCRalpha and TCRbeta repertoires longitudinally.

General findings and caveats noted by the study authors: Contracting CD4+ clones were located mainly in the CM and EM memory subsets, whereas CD8+ clones were found to be enriched in EMRA. Clones that contracted from day 15 to 85 showed balanced CD4/CD8 phenotypes, whereas a second wave of clones that expanded from day 15 to 37 leaned towards CD4+. Some responding clones were found in pre-infection memory, which suggests that pre-existing cross-reactive memory T cells took part in the SARS-CoV-2 response. SARS-CoV-2 specificity of the second-wave clones peaking on day 37 was not confirmed. Only a couple of mild cases were covered by the study, and larger cohorts that include severe cases with pre-infection samples were considered necessary.

This receptor was identified in a man younger than 35 who had mild COVID-19 (a few samples of this study predate the infection). The sample titles of this study are shuffled in the database, so cell type and time point are left out; the donor was told from shared clones. The sample taken for sequencing was PBMCs or a T cell subset sorted from them (not recorded which). Recombination connected TRBV4-1 to TRBJ1-1, with no confidently assigned D gene. The nucleotide sequence is given as TGTGCCAGCAGCCAAGATCCGGGGAACACTGAAGCTTTCTTT. It translates as CASSQDPGNTEAFF.